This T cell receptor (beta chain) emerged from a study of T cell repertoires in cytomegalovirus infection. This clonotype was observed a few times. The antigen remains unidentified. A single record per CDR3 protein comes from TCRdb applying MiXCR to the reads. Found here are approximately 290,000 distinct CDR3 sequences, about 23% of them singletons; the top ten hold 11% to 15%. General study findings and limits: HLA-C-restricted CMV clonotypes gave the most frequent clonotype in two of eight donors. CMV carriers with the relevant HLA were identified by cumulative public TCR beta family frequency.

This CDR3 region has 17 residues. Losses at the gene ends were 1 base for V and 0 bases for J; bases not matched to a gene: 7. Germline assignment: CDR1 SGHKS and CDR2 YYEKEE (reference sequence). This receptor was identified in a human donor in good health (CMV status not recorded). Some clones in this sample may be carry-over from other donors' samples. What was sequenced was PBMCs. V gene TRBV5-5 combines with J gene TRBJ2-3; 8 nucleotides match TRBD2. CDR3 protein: CASSLRAGGPSTDTQYF. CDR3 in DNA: TGTGCCAGCAGCTTGCGGGCGGGAGGCCCTAGCACAGATACGCAGTATTTT.